This T cell receptor beta chain was documented in a study of blood T cell repertoires in COVID-19. Study background: Sites across the United States, Italy and Spain contributed samples from acute and convalescent COVID-19. Sources were T cells, B-cell-depleted T cells, or PBMCs; the material itself was cDNA or gDNA.

The Seattle site enrolled patients during active infection and followed them longitudinally. This CDR3 comprises 19 residues. With 0 bases removed from V and 8 bases from J, the gap between germline ends came to 28 bases. Germline loops: CDR1 GTSNPN, CDR2 SVGIG (reference sequence). Profiling relied on immunoSEQ multiplex PCR, and the TCRdb table lists in-frame clones only, not all of them. The table records 270,000 or so clones, roughly nine tenths of them present only once. The rearrangement uses TRBV30 and TRBJ1-4; the D gene is possibly TRBD1 (5 bases). Sequencing input: peripheral blood. This receptor was identified in a woman between 25 and 40 years old with COVID-19, enrolled during active disease. CDR3 sequence: CAWSVPLRVGRAEREKLFF. The DNA of the CDR3 is TGTGCCTGGAGTGTACCCCTCAGGGTGGGCCGGGCCGAACGGGAAAAACTGTTTTTT. The entire variable domain, with the rest obtained from reference TRBV30 and TRBJ1-4, is as follows: SQTIHQWPATLVQPVGSPLSLECTVEGTSNPNLYWYRQAAGRGLQLLFYSVGIGQISSEVPQNLSASRPQDRQFILSSKKLLLSDSGFYLCAWSVPLRVGRAEREKLFFGSGTQLSVL.